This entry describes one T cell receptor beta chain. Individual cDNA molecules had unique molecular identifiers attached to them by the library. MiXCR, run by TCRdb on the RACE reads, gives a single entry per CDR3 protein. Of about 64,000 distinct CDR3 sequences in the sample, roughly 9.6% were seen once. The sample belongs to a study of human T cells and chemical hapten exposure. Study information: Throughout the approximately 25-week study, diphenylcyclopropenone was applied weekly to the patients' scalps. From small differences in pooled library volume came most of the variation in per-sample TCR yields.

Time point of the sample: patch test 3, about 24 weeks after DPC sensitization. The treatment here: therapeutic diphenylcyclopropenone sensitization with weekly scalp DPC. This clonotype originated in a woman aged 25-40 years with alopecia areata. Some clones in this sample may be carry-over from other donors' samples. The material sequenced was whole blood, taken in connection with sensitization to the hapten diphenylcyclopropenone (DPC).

The CDR3 nucleotides are TGCAGCCCAGAGACCCGGGGGACAGGGTACAATGAGCAGTTCTTC. Residues: CSPETRGTGYNEQFF. The gene calls are TRBV29-1 and TRBJ2-1, with 9 nucleotides matching TRBD1. Germline values: CDR1 SQVTM, CDR2 ANQGSEA. V was clipped by 8 bases and J by 4 bases; unmatched bases: 12. There are 15 residues in the CDR3.